A single sample is the source of the 32 T cell receptor beta chains below, sequenced in a study of molecular identifiers for immune sequencing clone quantification. TCRdb itself ran the PCR reads through MiXCR, one entry per CDR3 protein. The data hold about 68,000 distinct CDR3 sequences, with roughly 20% observed a single time. Specimen: naive CD8+ T cells from blood, with Jurkat cell RNA spiked in. The subset was: FACS-sorted CD8+CD4-CCR7+CD45RA+ naive T cells. Source of these receptors: a human donor in good health. Some libraries in this study had Jurkat cell RNA spiked in.

Ten or more counts support this clonotype. V gene TRBV7-9 combines with J gene TRBJ2-7, with D perhaps assigned TRBD1 or TRBD2 (5 bases each). The CDR3 consists of 16 residues. Between the trimmed V and J ends, which lost 4 bases and 5 bases, there was a span of 21 bases. Germline V gene data show CDR1 as SEHNR and CDR2 as FQNEAQ (reference sequence). The CDR3 coding sequence is TGTGCCAGCAGCTCGGCATGGGGGTCTATAGTCGACGAGCAGTACTTC. Amino acids: CASSSAWGSIVDEQYF.

This clonotype was found a few times. The conserved closing phenylalanine or tryptophan is absent in this CDR3, likely reflecting a read error. CDR3 loop: CSVVGKNYEQYS. DNA for the CDR3: TGCAGCGTTGTCGGGAAAAACTACGAGCAGTACTCC. This chain connects TRBV29-1 to TRBJ2-7; TRBD2 is a possible D gene (5 bases). CDR3 size: 12 residues. Germline V gives CDR1 SQVTM, CDR2 ANQGSEA. V dropped 4 bases and J dropped 3 bases, with 10 bases sitting between them.

In its sample, this clonotype was seen a few times. V is TRBV11-2 and J is TRBJ2-1, with 11 bases matching TRBD2. V was clipped by 5 bases and J by 6 bases; unmatched bases: 6. There are 15 residues in the CDR3. CDR1 is SGHAT, CDR2 FQNNGV, per germline. The CDR3 coding sequence is TGTGCCAGCAGCCACGGGACTAGCGGTTTCAATGAGCAGTTCTTC. Its protein is CASSHGTSGFNEQFF.

This clonotype appeared many times. The rearrangement uses TRBV7-4 and TRBJ1-1; D is undetermined. The CDR3 is 17 residues long. The V gene lost 3 bases and the J gene lost 3 bases, with 20 bases spanning the gap. Germline values: CDR1 SGHVT, CDR2 SQSDAQ. The DNA for the CDR3 is TGTGCCAGCAGCTTCTGGGTCCCCGAGCCCCCTTACACTGAAGCTTTCTTT. This sequence encodes CASSFWVPEPPYTEAFF.

This clonotype was counted ten times or more. The V and J genes are TRBV30 and TRBJ2-2; a possible D gene is TRBD2 (6 bases). The CDR3 loop spans 18 amino acids. CDR1 GTSNPN and CDR2 SVGIG come from the germline V gene (reference sequence). V gave up 7 bases and J gave up 6 bases, with 30 bases separating them. The CDR3 is CALDPMVGIVGLSGELFF. CDR3 nucleotide sequence: TGTGCCTTGGACCCAATGGTCGGGATAGTAGGACTATCCGGGGAGCTGTTTTTT.

Ten or more counts support this clonotype. The chain links TRBV10-2 to TRBJ2-1; no clear D gene. Germline CDR1 reads WSHSY; CDR2 reads SAAADI. V shed 6 bases and J shed 5 bases, with 5 bases lying between them. The CDR3 has 11 residues. The chain's CDR3 is CASSPNNEQFF. The CDR3 coding sequence is TGCGCCAGCAGCCCAAACAATGAGCAGTTCTTC.

This clonotype was picked up a small number of times. This chain links TRBV11-2 with TRBJ2-7; a weak D match, TRBD1 (6 bases). Per germline, CDR1 SGHAT and CDR2 FQNNGV. This CDR3 has 15 amino acids. The V end was cut by 0 bases, the J end by 6 bases, with 15 bases between. CDR3: CASSLEGAPTFEQYF. Here the CDR3 DNA reads TGTGCCAGCAGCTTAGAGGGGGCCCCAACCTTCGAGCAGTACTTC.

At least ten counts were recorded for this clonotype. This chain links TRBV7-9 with TRBJ1-3, with D unclear. Germline CDR1 is SEHNR and CDR2 is FQNEAQ (reference sequence). The V gene lost 4 bases and the J gene lost 6 bases, with 7 bases spanning the gap. The length of the CDR3 is 12 residues. As DNA, the CDR3 is TGTGCCAGCAGCTACAGCACAAACACCATATATTTT. Encoded protein: CASSYSTNTIYF.

In the case of this clonotype: The junction departs from germline at one end; a sequencing error may be responsible. The chain combines TRBV9 with TRBJ2-2; 8 nucleotides line up with TRBD2. Germline loops: CDR1 SGDLS, CDR2 YYNGEE. This CDR3 has 16 residues. The CDR3, as DNA: TGTGCCAGCTGCGTCTTTAGCGGGATCGGCACCGGGGGGCTGTTTTTT. This sequence encodes CASCVFSGIGTGGLFF. Full variable domain (rest looked up from reference TRBV9 and TRBJ2-2): DSGVTQTPKHLITATGQRVTLRCSPRSGDLSVYWYQQSLDQGLQFLIQYYNGEERAKGNILERFSAQQFPDLHSELNLSSLELGDSALYFCASCVFSGIGTGGLFFGEGSRLTVL.

This clonotype was picked up many times. The V call is TRBV4-1, the J call TRBJ2-7; D might be TRBD1 or TRBD2, each matching 5 bases. Germline CDR1 is MGHRA and CDR2 is YSYEKL. The CDR3 runs 13 residues. V was pared by 1 base and J by 3 bases, with 7 bases between. CDR3 coding DNA: TGCGCCAGCAGCCAAGTGAGGGGCTACGAGCAGTACTTC. Translated, it gives CASSQVRGYEQYF.

Concerning this clonotype: A much larger clone sits a single nucleotide away, making a read error possible. In nucleotides, the CDR3 is TGTGCTAGTGGTTTGCGGGCAGGGGACACCGGGGAGCTGTTTTTT. Translated: CASGLRAGDTGELFF. The chain is built from TRBV12-5 and TRBJ2-2, with TRBD1 as a possible D gene (6 bases). This CDR3 region has 15 residues. Germline CDR1 LGHNT, CDR2 FRNRAP. V was trimmed by 2 bases and J by 3 bases, leaving 10 bases between them.

Turning to this clonotype: A much larger clone is a single base away; this may be a read error. The CDR3 DNA follows: TGTGCCAGCAGTTACTCGAACGCGGGGGAGCAGCTCTTC. Residues: CASSYSNAGEQLF. The V call is TRBV6-6, the J call TRBJ2-1, with 7 bases aligning to TRBD2. Germline CDR1 is MNHNY and CDR2 is SVGAGI (reference sequence). This CDR3 has 13 amino acids.

This clonotype was detected many times. The gene calls are TRBV15 and TRBJ1-5; maybe TRBD1 (6 bases). Germline lookup yields CDR1 LNHNV and CDR2 YYDKDF (reference sequence). The CDR3 sequence is 14 residues long. V was trimmed by 5 bases and J by 5 bases, leaving 13 bases between them. This CDR3 reads CATSGTGAYQPQHF. The CDR3 nucleotides read TGTGCCACCAGCGGCACGGGGGCCTATCAGCCCCAGCATTTT. Full variable domain (remainder filled in from reference TRBV15 and TRBJ1-5): DAMVIQNPRYQVTQFGKPVTLSCSQTLNHNVMYWYQQKSSQAPKLLFHYYDKDFNNEADTPDNFQSRRPNTSFCFLDIRSPGLGDTAMYLCATSGTGAYQPQHFGDGTRLSIL.

This clonotype was seen repeatedly, ten times or more. J is TRBJ2-5 and V is TRBV11-2; D remains unclear. V was trimmed by 3 bases and J by 7 bases, leaving 15 bases between them. From germline, CDR1 is SGHAT and CDR2 FQNNGV. The CDR3 covers 14 residues. CDR3 nucleotide sequence: TGTGCCAGCAGCTTCGCTGTAGTCGAATGGACCCAGTACTTC. It specifies CASSFAVVEWTQYF.

V is TRBV28 and J is TRBJ2-7; possibly TRBD1 for D (7 bases). This CDR3 comprises 14 residues. Between the trimmed V and J ends, which lost 5 bases and 9 bases, there was a span of 20 bases. CDR1 and CDR2 from the germline V gene are MDHEN and SYDVKM. CDR3 nucleotide sequence: TGTGCCAGCAGTGTGAAGACAGGGAGGCACGGGCAGTACTTC. This translates into CASSVKTGRHGQYF.

This clonotype was picked up many times. This chain uses TRBV28 with TRBJ2-7; 8 bases line up with TRBD1. The V gene end was trimmed by 6 bases and the J gene end by 3 bases; junction bases not matched to a gene: 7. CDR1 and CDR2 from the germline V gene are MDHEN and SYDVKM. CDR3 length: 14 residues. CDR3 sequence: CASSLSGQGYEQYF. For the CDR3, the DNA is TGTGCCAGCAGCCTGTCCGGACAGGGCTACGAGCAGTACTTC.

This clonotype was seen more than once but under ten times. The chain carries TRBV6-1 and TRBJ2-7; the D gene is possibly TRBD2 (5 bases). Germline loops: CDR1 MNHNS, CDR2 SASEGT. Between the trimmed V and J ends, which lost 3 bases and 0 bases, there was a span of 12 bases. This CDR3 comprises 15 residues. The chain's CDR3 is CASSEKRRSSYEQYF. The CDR3 nucleotides are TGTGCCAGCAGTGAGAAGCGGAGGAGCTCCTACGAGCAGTACTTC.

This clonotype was picked up many times. In DNA, the CDR3 is TGTGCCAGCGCCCCGAGGGACGGCGTCGGGTACGAGCAGTACTTC. It yields the protein CASAPRDGVGYEQYF. The chain couples TRBV6-5 to TRBJ2-7; D could derive from TRBD1 or TRBD2 (5 bases each). V lost 8 bases, J lost 4 bases, and 21 bases lay in between. Germline V gene lookup returns CDR1 MNHEY and CDR2 SVGAGI. The CDR3 runs 15 residues.

There are many counts of this clonotype. The chain couples TRBV27 to TRBJ1-5, with D perhaps matching TRBD1 (5 bases). Germline CDR1 and CDR2: MNHEY and SMNVEV (reference sequence). Trimming removed 5 bases at V and 4 bases at J, with 21 bases between. This CDR3 region has 17 residues. CDR3 nucleotide sequence: TGTGCCAGCAGTCCTTATGGGGCAGGGTATCGAAATCAGCCCCAGCATTTT. It yields the protein CASSPYGAGYRNQPQHF.

This clonotype occurred many times. This chain connects TRBV20-1 to TRBJ2-3, with D hard to call. CDR1 is DFQATT and CDR2 is SNEGSKA in the germline V gene (reference sequence). There are 16 residues in the CDR3. V dropped 3 bases and J dropped 4 bases, with 20 bases sitting between them. This CDR3 reads CSASPLGGIVADTQYF. CDR3 nucleotides: TGCAGTGCTAGTCCTCTCGGCGGTATAGTCGCAGATACGCAGTATTTT.

This clonotype was seen at least ten times. The chain employs TRBV4-1 and TRBJ2-7; D is unclear. The length of the CDR3 is 13 residues. V was trimmed by 4 bases and J by 2 bases, leaving 9 bases between them. In germline, CDR1 is MGHRA, CDR2 YSYEKL. The CDR3 is CASSRREAYEQYF. The CDR3 DNA is TGCGCCAGCAGCCGAAGAGAAGCCTACGAGCAGTACTTC.

This clonotype was picked up a small number of times. This chain joins TRBV27 and TRBJ2-3, with TRBD2 matching over 8 bases. With 6 bases clipped from V and 9 bases from J, the junction kept 17 bases outside the gene matches. This CDR3 region has 16 residues. The germline CDR1 and CDR2 sequences are MNHEY and SMNVEV (reference sequence). CDR3 sequence: CASSTGPGLGILTQYF. The CDR3 region has the DNA TGTGCCAGCAGCACGGGGCCGGGACTAGGAATATTAACGCAGTATTTT.

This clonotype was detected many times. This CDR3 is CASSFIRQGFQETQYF. The CDR3 DNA follows: TGTGCCAGCAGTTTTATCCGACAGGGGTTTCAAGAGACCCAGTACTTC. The rearrangement uses TRBV27 and TRBJ2-5; TRBD1 aligns across 8 bases. Germline CDR1 and CDR2: MNHEY and SMNVEV (reference sequence). The J segment lost 2 bases and the V segment lost 3 bases, leaving 8 bases of the junction unmatched. This CDR3 spans 16 amino acids.

This clonotype has at least ten counts. The chain uses TRBV9 and TRBJ2-7; 8 nucleotides match TRBD1. The V gene's germline CDR1 is SGDLS and CDR2 YYNGEE. The J segment lost 2 bases and the V segment lost 4 bases, leaving 5 bases of the junction unmatched. CDR3 length: 14 residues. Written as DNA, the CDR3 is TGTGCCAGCAGCAAGGGACAGGATGCCTACGAGCAGTACTTC. It yields the protein CASSKGQDAYEQYF. The full variable domain, rest sourced from reference TRBV9 and TRBJ2-7, is DSGVTQTPKHLITATGQRVTLRCSPRSGDLSVYWYQQSLDQGLQFLIQYYNGEERAKGNILERFSAQQFPDLHSELNLSSLELGDSALYFCASSKGQDAYEQYFGPGTRLTVT.

This clonotype has at least ten counts. The chain links TRBV7-9 to TRBJ2-3; D call uncertain. The CDR3 runs to 12 residues. V lost 1 base, J lost 4 bases, and 3 bases lay in between. CDR1 SEHNR and CDR2 FQNEAQ come from the germline V gene (reference sequence). The DNA for the CDR3 is TGTGCCAGCAGCTTAGTGCCAGATACGCAGTATTTT. Protein: CASSLVPDTQYF.

The table lists this clonotype with a few counts. The germline gene is not matched at one end of the junction; a read error may be the cause. This chain uses TRBV7-6 with TRBJ2-3; 10 bases map to TRBD1. Germline CDR1 and CDR2: SGHVS and FNYEAQ. The CDR3 spans 17 residues. CDR3 in DNA: TGTGCCGGCAGCTTAGCAGGGACAGGGGTCCTCACAGATACGCAGTATTTT. Its protein product is CAGSLAGTGVLTDTQYF. The full variable domain, with the rest looked up from reference TRBV7-6 and TRBJ2-3, is GAGVSQSPRYKVTKRGQDVALRCDPISGHVSLYWYRQALGQGPEFLTYFNYEAQQDKSGLPNDRFSAERPEGSISTLTIQRTEQRDSAMYRCAGSLAGTGVLTDTQYFGPGTRLTVL.

This clonotype was seen at least ten times. The V and J genes are TRBV12-3 or TRBV12-4 and TRBJ2-7, with a weak D call TRBD1 (6 bases). This CDR3 spans 14 amino acids. The V end lost 0 bases, the J end lost 3 bases, and 9 bases lay between the germline ends. DNA for the CDR3: TGTGCCAGCAGTTTAGCCCGGACAGTCTACGAGCAGTACTTC. Protein: CASSLARTVYEQYF.

This clonotype was detected only once. Since a much larger clone is just one base distant, this may be a read error. The chain combines TRBV7-6 with TRBJ2-2, with 10 bases that match TRBD2. CDR1 is SGHVS, CDR2 FNYEAQ, per germline. The V segment lost 5 bases and the J segment 7 bases; nucleotides outside the gene matches: 4. This CDR3 contains 14 residues. CDR3 sequence: CASSPSGGIGELFF. CDR3 coding DNA: TGTGCCAGCAGCCCTAGCGGGGGCATCGGGGAGCTGTTTTTT.

Many counts were recorded for this clonotype. This chain links TRBV4-2 with TRBJ2-7; 7 bases map to TRBD2. CDR3 length equals 15 residues. The V segment lost 0 bases and the J segment 2 bases; nucleotides outside the gene matches: 4. CDR1 is LGHNA, CDR2 YNFKEQ, per germline. CDR3 protein: CASSQEAGKPYEQYF. The CDR3 region has the DNA TGTGCCAGCAGCCAAGAAGCGGGAAAACCCTACGAGCAGTACTTC.

This clonotype was observed at least ten times. This rearrangement joins TRBV7-8 to TRBJ1-5, with 9 nucleotides matching TRBD1. V lost 1 base, J lost 4 bases, and 5 bases stayed unmatched. Germline V gene data show CDR1 as SGHVS and CDR2 as FQNEAQ. This CDR3 contains 16 residues. CDR3 region: CASSLGTGAANQPQHF. CDR3 in DNA: TGTGCCAGCAGCTTAGGGACAGGGGCGGCAAATCAGCCCCAGCATTTT.

This clonotype has just a few counts. This chain uses TRBV7-9 with TRBJ2-7, with D possibly matching TRBD1 (5 bases). This CDR3 region has 14 residues. The germline V gene has CDR1 SEHNR and CDR2 FQNEAQ (reference sequence). V was shortened by 4 bases and J by 1 base, with 11 bases between the two germline ends. The DNA for the CDR3 is TGTGCCAGCAGCTCCCCCCAGGGATCCTACGAGCAGTACTTC. The encoded protein is CASSSPQGSYEQYF.

This clonotype appeared many times. The rearrangement links TRBV7-9 to TRBJ2-7; D uncertain. There are 12 residues in the CDR3. Germline V CDR1 and CDR2: SEHNR, FQNEAQ (reference sequence). V lost 1 base to trimming and J lost 6 bases, with 7 bases between them. The CDR3 DNA reads as TGTGCCAGCAGCTTAGAGTCCGGCGAGCAGTACTTC. Protein product: CASSLESGEQYF.